The rows below give T cell receptor beta chains drawn from one sample of a study of blood T cell repertoires in COVID-19. Measured with immunoSEQ multiplex PCR; TCRdb has only the in-frame clones, and not every one. The sample lists roughly 160,000 clones; roughly 88% were seen once. Sequencing was done on a sample of peripheral blood. The receptors come from a young man with COVID-19, enrolled during active disease. Both conserved end residues are part of each CDR3. Each record gives: J gene, clone size, V gene, D gene, CDR3 DNA, CDR3 protein. D genes are given only for firm matches. Size tells how often a clone was seen (once, few, many) or the class of an expanded clone, and some rows leave it out.

J: TRBJ1-1; size: NA; V: TRBV28; D: TRBD1; DNA: TGTGCCAGCAGGGGGGACAGGGAGAACACTGAAGCTTTCTTT; CDR3: CASRGDRENTEAFF
J: TRBJ1-5; size: NA; V: TRBV27; D: NA; DNA: TGTGCCAGCAGCACAGGGTTGGGTCAGCCCCAGCATTTT; CDR3: CASSTGLGQPQHF
J: TRBJ2-7; size: NA; V: TRBV5-1; D: NA; DNA: TGCGCCAGCAGCTTGGTAGCGGACGAGCAGTACTTC; CDR3: CASSLVADEQYF
J: TRBJ1-3; size: NA; V: TRBV19; D: TRBD1; DNA: TGTGCCAGTACCACTCCGGGACAGGGGACCGGGGGAAACACCATATATTTT; CDR3: CASTTPGQGTGGNTIYF
J: TRBJ2-7; size: NA; V: TRBV5-4; D: NA; DNA: TGTGCCAGCAGCTTGCACCAGGGGGAGCAGTACTTC; CDR3: CASSLHQGEQYF
J: TRBJ2-1; size: NA; V: TRBV7-6; D: NA; DNA: TGTGCCAGCAGCTTTGGACACTACTCCTACAATGAGCAGTTCTTC; CDR3: CASSFGHYSYNEQFF
J: TRBJ2-1; size: NA; V: TRBV28; D: NA; DNA: TGTGCCAGCAGTTTAATCTTCGGGGACAATGAGCAGTTCTTC; CDR3: CASSLIFGDNEQFF
J: TRBJ2-1; size: NA; V: TRBV29-1; D: TRBD2; DNA: TGCAGCGTTGAAGGAGTAGGCGGGAGGGGATACAATGAGCAGTTCTTC; CDR3: CSVEGVGGRGYNEQFF
J: TRBJ2-3; size: NA; V: TRBV9; D: TRBD1; DNA: TGTGCCAGCAGCAGACAGGGGGCAAGAGATACGCAGTATTTT; CDR3: CASSRQGARDTQYF
J: TRBJ1-4; size: NA; V: TRBV28; D: TRBD1; DNA: TGTGCCAGCAGTCCGGACAGGAGCGCAACTAATGAAAAACTGCTTTTT; CDR3: CASSPDRSATNEKLLF
J: TRBJ2-1; size: NA; V: TRBV7-9; D: TRBD1; DNA: TGTGCCACGGCTCTCTCGGGACAGAGGACGATGCAGTTCTTC; CDR3: CATALSGQRTMQFF
J: TRBJ1-2; size: NA; V: TRBV6-5; D: NA; DNA: TGTGCCAGCACCCCCTCGGGTAACTATGGCTACACCTTC; CDR3: CASTPSGNYGYTF
J: TRBJ2-2; size: NA; V: TRBV25-1; D: TRBD1; DNA: TGTGCCAGCAGAACCGGACAGGGGGTGAACACCGGGGAGCTGTTTTTT; CDR3: CASRTGQGVNTGELFF
J: TRBJ1-1; size: NA; V: TRBV15; D: TRBD1; DNA: TGTGCCACCAGCAGAGACGGGACAGGGGACACTGAAGCTTTCTTT; CDR3: CATSRDGTGDTEAFF
J: TRBJ2-7; size: NA; V: TRBV28; D: NA; DNA: TGTGCCAGCCGGGAACTCTACGAGCAGTACTTC; CDR3: CASRELYEQYF
J: TRBJ2-2; size: few; V: TRBV11-3; D: TRBD1; DNA: TGTGCCAGCAGCCCCCAGACAGGGGTAGGGGAGCTGTTTTTT; CDR3: CASSPQTGVGELFF
J: TRBJ1-2; size: few; V: TRBV7-2; D: NA; DNA: TGTGCCAGCAGCTTAAGGGGGGGGAGTAACTATGGCTACACCTTC; CDR3: CASSLRGGSNYGYTF
J: TRBJ1-3; size: NA; V: TRBV6-6; D: NA; DNA: TGTGCCAGCGCCGGGACTTCGGGTGGAAACACCATATATTTT; CDR3: CASAGTSGGNTIYF
J: TRBJ1-1; size: NA; V: TRBV29-1; D: TRBD1; DNA: TGCAGCGGGGTGGGACAGGGAAATGAAGCTTTCTTT; CDR3: CSGVGQGNEAFF
J: TRBJ2-2; size: NA; V: TRBV18; D: NA; DNA: TGTGCCAGCTCGAGACTAGATTCCGGGGAGCTGTTTTTT; CDR3: CASSRLDSGELFF
J: TRBJ2-4; size: NA; V: TRBV28; D: TRBD1; DNA: TGTGCCAGCAGCCCTCAAGGGGGCGGAACCAAAAACATTCAGTACTTC; CDR3: CASSPQGGGTKNIQYF
J: TRBJ1-2; size: once; V: TRBV14; D: NA; DNA: TGTGCCAGCAGCCCCACAGGGTTTCGGTATGGCTACACCTTC; CDR3: CASSPTGFRYGYTF
J: TRBJ1-4; size: NA; V: TRBV11-2; D: TRBD1; DNA: TGTGCCAGCAGCACGGACAGGGGGGAAGAAAAACTGTTTTTT; CDR3: CASSTDRGEEKLFF
J: TRBJ2-5; size: once; V: TRBV6-5; D: TRBD1; DNA: TGTGCCAGCAGCACCTCCGGGACAGGGAGGGAGACCCAGTACTTC; CDR3: CASSTSGTGRETQYF
J: TRBJ1-2; size: NA; V: TRBV6-5; D: TRBD1; DNA: TGTGCCAGCAGTTCCGGGACAGGGACTAACTATGGCTACACCTTC; CDR3: CASSSGTGTNYGYTF
J: TRBJ2-7; size: NA; V: TRBV6-1; D: TRBD2; DNA: TGTGCCAGCAGTGACGGGACTAGCTACGAGCAGTACTTC; CDR3: CASSDGTSYEQYF
J: TRBJ2-1; size: NA; V: TRBV4-1; D: NA; DNA: TGCGCCAGCAGCCAAGGAAGACAGGCGAGCTCCTACAATGAGCAGTTCTTC; CDR3: CASSQGRQASSYNEQFF
J: TRBJ1-2; size: few; V: TRBV28; D: TRBD1; DNA: TGTGCCAGCAGAGGACAGGGGGGCCCCTATGGCTACACCTTC; CDR3: CASRGQGGPYGYTF
J: TRBJ2-3; size: NA; V: TRBV13; D: NA; DNA: TGTGCCAGCAGCCCTGGAGGTGATACGCAGTATTTT; CDR3: CASSPGGDTQYF
J: TRBJ1-1; size: NA; V: TRBV5-1; D: TRBD1; DNA: TGCGCCAGCAGCATAGGACAGGGCAACACTGAAGCTTTCTTT; CDR3: CASSIGQGNTEAFF
J: TRBJ1-1; size: NA; V: TRBV12-3/TRBV12-4; D: TRBD1; DNA: TGTGCCAGCAGTCTGGACAGGGGCACTGAAGCTTTCTTT; CDR3: CASSLDRGTEAFF
J: TRBJ2-3; size: NA; V: TRBV5-5; D: NA; DNA: TGTGCCAGCAGCTTGGTGGGGACTCTCCACACAGATACGCAGTATTTT; CDR3: CASSLVGTLHTDTQYF
J: TRBJ2-1; size: NA; V: TRBV6-6; D: NA; DNA: TGTGCCAGCAGTTATAGGGAGTTCACCTACAATGAGCAGTTCTTC; CDR3: CASSYREFTYNEQFF
J: TRBJ2-2; size: NA; V: TRBV4-3; D: NA; DNA: TGCGCCAGCAGCCAAGACTTGGCGGGTGGGAACACCGGGGAGCTGTTTTTT; CDR3: CASSQDLAGGNTGELFF
J: TRBJ2-7; size: NA; V: TRBV11-2; D: TRBD2; DNA: TGTGCCAGCAGCTACAGCGGACTAGTCTACGAGCAGTACTTC; CDR3: CASSYSGLVYEQYF
J: TRBJ2-7; size: NA; V: TRBV15; D: NA; DNA: TGTGCCACCAGCTTACGAGGGAAACCCTACGAGCAGTACTTC; CDR3: CATSLRGKPYEQYF
J: TRBJ2-1; size: NA; V: TRBV11-1; D: NA; DNA: TGTGCCAGCAGCGCCCGACTAGGGAGAAATGAGCAGTTCTTC; CDR3: CASSARLGRNEQFF
J: TRBJ2-7; size: NA; V: TRBV28; D: NA; DNA: TGTGCCAGCACCGGTTTGGGGGTCTTTAGCGGACCCTCCTACGAGCAGTACTTC; CDR3: CASTGLGVFSGPSYEQYF
J: TRBJ2-7; size: NA; V: TRBV11-3; D: TRBD1; DNA: TGTGCCAGCAGCTTAGATGGGACAGTTGGCCGGCAGTACTTC; CDR3: CASSLDGTVGRQYF
J: TRBJ2-1; size: NA; V: TRBV18; D: NA; DNA: TGTGCCAGCTCACCAGTCGGGGGGCAGGGCTCCTACAATGAGCAGTTCTTC; CDR3: CASSPVGGQGSYNEQFF
J: TRBJ2-3; size: NA; V: TRBV7-9; D: TRBD2; DNA: TGTGCCAGCAGCTTAACGGGGGGGCTACCAGATACGCAGTATTTT; CDR3: CASSLTGGLPDTQYF
J: TRBJ2-5; size: NA; V: TRBV7-9; D: NA; DNA: TGTGCCAGCAGCTTAGAACGGTTACGTGAGACCCAGTACTTC; CDR3: CASSLERLRETQYF
J: TRBJ2-7; size: NA; V: TRBV28; D: NA; DNA: TGTGCCAGCGAAGAGCACCCTAGCTCCACCTACGAGCAGTACTTC; CDR3: CASEEHPSSTYEQYF
J: TRBJ1-1; size: NA; V: TRBV6-5; D: NA; DNA: TGTGCCAGCACCAATCTCGGGATGAACACTGAAGCTTTCTTT; CDR3: CASTNLGMNTEAFF
J: TRBJ1-1; size: NA; V: TRBV7-8; D: NA; DNA: TGTGCCAGCAGTTACAGGGTGATGACTGAAGCTTTCTTT; CDR3: CASSYRVMTEAFF
J: TRBJ2-1; size: NA; V: TRBV18; D: NA; DNA: TGTGCCAGCTCACCACCAGGGAGACCTTTACACAATGAGCAGTTCTTC; CDR3: CASSPPGRPLHNEQFF
J: TRBJ1-2; size: NA; V: TRBV27; D: NA; DNA: TGTGCCAGCAGTTACGGGGGGACCTATGGCTACACCTTC; CDR3: CASSYGGTYGYTF
J: TRBJ2-2; size: NA; V: TRBV5-6; D: NA; DNA: TGTGCCAGCAGCTTGGCTCCGAACACCGGGGAGCTGTTTTTT; CDR3: CASSLAPNTGELFF
J: TRBJ2-7; size: NA; V: TRBV9; D: TRBD2; DNA: TGTGCCAGCAGCCAAAACGAGGGACTAGTCTACGAGCAGTACTTC; CDR3: CASSQNEGLVYEQYF
J: TRBJ2-2; size: NA; V: TRBV11-2; D: NA; DNA: TGTGCCAGCAGACCTCCGGGCCTCGGAAAGGGGACCGGGGAGCTGTTTTTT; CDR3: CASRPPGLGKGTGELFF
J: TRBJ2-7; size: NA; V: TRBV28; D: TRBD2; DNA: TGTGCCAGCAGTTCCCCCATCAGACTAGCGGGGTACGAGCAGTACTTC; CDR3: CASSSPIRLAGYEQYF
J: TRBJ2-3; size: NA; V: TRBV3-1/TRBV3-2; D: TRBD2; DNA: TGTGCCAGCAGCCAATCGGCAGGACTAGCGGGAGGCCCGCAGTATTTT; CDR3: CASSQSAGLAGGPQYF
J: TRBJ1-5; size: few; V: TRBV15; D: NA; DNA: TGTGCCACCAGCAGAGATCAGACTGCCTGGCCCCAGCATTTT; CDR3: CATSRDQTAWPQHF
J: TRBJ2-3; size: NA; V: TRBV30; D: TRBD2; DNA: TGTGCCTGGAGTGCTCTAGCGGGAATCACAGATACGCAGTATTTT; CDR3: CAWSALAGITDTQYF
J: TRBJ2-7; size: NA; V: TRBV6-5; D: TRBD1; DNA: TGTGCCAGCAAGACTACCGGGACAGCCGTCTACGAGCAGTACTTC; CDR3: CASKTTGTAVYEQYF
J: TRBJ1-1; size: NA; V: TRBV10-1; D: NA; DNA: TGCGCCAGCAGTGAGTCGCCAGGAACTGAAGCTTTCTTT; CDR3: CASSESPGTEAFF
J: TRBJ1-2; size: once; V: TRBV28; D: NA; DNA: TGTGCCAGCAGTTTATCAGGGGACTATGGCTACACCTTC; CDR3: CASSLSGDYGYTF